This TCR beta chain is from a study of blood T cells in healthy people across ages. The use of a sample-barcoded 5' primer and a J-beta primer mix characterized a second PCR of about 7 to 12 cycles. Template switching added a 12-random-nucleotide identifier to every cDNA molecule. Each CDR3 protein is one row after TCRdb ran MiXCR on the 5' RACE reads. The table includes approximately 820,000 distinct CDR3 sequences, 44% detected once. This TCR was sampled from a man aged 60 to 75 in good health. The sample consisted of blood.

The CDR3, as DNA: TGTGCCAGTAGTATAGATGGGCGCAGCAATCAGCCCCAGCATTTT. Translation gives CASSIDGRSNQPQHF. The gene calls are TRBV19 and TRBJ1-5; unclear D gene. Trimming took 0 bases from V and 1 from J, leaving 7 bases between them. The CDR3 has 15 residues. Germline CDR1 LNHDA, CDR2 SQIVND (reference sequence).